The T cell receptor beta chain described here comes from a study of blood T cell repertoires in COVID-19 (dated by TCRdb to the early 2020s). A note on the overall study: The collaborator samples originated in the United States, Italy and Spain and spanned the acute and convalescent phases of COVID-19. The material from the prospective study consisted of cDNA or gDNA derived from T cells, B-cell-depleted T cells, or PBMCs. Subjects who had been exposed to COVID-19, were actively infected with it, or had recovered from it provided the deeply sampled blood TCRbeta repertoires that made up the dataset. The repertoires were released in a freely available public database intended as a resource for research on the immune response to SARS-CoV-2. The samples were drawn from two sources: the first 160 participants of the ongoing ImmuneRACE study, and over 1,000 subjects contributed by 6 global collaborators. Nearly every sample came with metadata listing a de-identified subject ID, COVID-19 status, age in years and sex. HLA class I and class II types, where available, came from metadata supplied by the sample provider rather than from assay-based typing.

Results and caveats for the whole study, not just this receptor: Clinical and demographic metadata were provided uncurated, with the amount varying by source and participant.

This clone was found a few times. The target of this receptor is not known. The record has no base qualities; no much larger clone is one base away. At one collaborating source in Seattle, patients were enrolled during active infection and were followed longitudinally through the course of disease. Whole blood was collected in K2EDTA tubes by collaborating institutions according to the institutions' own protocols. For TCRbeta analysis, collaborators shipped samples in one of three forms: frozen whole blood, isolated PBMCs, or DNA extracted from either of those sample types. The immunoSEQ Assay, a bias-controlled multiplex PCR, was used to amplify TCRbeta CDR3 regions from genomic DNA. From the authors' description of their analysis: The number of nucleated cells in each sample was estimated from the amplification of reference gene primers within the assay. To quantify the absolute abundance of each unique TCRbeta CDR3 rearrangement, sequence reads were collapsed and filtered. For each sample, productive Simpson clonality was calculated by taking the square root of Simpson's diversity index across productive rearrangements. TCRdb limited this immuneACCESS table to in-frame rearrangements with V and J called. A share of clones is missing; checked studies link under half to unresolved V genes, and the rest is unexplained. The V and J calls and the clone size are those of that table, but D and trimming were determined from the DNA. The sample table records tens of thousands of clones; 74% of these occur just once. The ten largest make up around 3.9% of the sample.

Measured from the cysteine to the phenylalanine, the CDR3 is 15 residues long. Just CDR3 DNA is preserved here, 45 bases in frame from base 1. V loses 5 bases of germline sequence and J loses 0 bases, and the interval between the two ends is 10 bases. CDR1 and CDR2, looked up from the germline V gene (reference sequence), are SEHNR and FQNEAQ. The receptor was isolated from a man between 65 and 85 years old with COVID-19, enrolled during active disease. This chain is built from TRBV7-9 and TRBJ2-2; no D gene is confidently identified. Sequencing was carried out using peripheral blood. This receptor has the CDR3 CASSPSYSNTGELFF. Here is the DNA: TGTGCCAGCAGCCCGAGCTACTCGAACACCGGGGAGCTGTTTTTT.